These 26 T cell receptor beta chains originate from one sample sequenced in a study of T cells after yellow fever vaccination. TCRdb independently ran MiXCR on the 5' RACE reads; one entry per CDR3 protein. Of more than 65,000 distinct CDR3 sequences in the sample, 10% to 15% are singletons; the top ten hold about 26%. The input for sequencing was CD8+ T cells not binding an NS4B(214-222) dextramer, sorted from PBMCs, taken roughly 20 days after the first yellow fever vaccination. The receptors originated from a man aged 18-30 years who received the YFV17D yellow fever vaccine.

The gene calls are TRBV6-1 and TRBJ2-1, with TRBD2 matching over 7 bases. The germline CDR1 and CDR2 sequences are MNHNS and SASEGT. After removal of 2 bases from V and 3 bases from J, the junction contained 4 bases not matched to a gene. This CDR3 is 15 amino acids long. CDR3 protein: CASSESGDYYNEQFF. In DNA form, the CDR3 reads TGTGCCAGCAGTGAATCTGGGGACTACTACAATGAGCAGTTCTTC.

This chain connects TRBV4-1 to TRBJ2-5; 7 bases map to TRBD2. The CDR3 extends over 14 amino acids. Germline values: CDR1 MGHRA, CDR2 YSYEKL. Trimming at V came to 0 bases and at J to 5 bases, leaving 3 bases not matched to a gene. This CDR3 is CASSQDGRWETQYF. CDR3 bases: TGCGCCAGCAGCCAAGACGGGAGGTGGGAGACCCAGTACTTC.

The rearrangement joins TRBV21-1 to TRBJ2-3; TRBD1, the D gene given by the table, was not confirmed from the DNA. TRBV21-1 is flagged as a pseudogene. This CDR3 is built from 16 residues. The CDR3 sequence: CASSKKDRGLGDTQYF. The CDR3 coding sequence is TGTGCCAGCAGCAAGAAGGACAGGGGGCTCGGAGATACGCAGTATTTT.

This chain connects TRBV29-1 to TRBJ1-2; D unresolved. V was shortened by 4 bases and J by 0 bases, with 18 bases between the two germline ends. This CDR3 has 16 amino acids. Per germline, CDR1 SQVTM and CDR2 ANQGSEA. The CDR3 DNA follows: TGCAGCGTTGCCACCTTGCGCAGCCAAGCTAACTATGGCTACACCTTC. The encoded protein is CSVATLRSQANYGYTF.

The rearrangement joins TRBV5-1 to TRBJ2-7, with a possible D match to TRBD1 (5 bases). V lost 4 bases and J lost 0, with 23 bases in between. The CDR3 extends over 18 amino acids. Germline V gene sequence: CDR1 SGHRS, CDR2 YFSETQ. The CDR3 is CASSEVAARKGLSYEQYF. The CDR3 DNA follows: TGCGCCAGCAGCGAGGTGGCGGCGCGAAAGGGGCTCTCCTACGAGCAGTACTTC.

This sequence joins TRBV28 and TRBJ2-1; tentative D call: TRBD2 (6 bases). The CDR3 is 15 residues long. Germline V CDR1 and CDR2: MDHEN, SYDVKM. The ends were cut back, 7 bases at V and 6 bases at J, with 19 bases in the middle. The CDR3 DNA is TGTGCCAGCAACCGGGACTTCGGGGCCGTCAATGAGCAGTTCTTC. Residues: CASNRDFGAVNEQFF.

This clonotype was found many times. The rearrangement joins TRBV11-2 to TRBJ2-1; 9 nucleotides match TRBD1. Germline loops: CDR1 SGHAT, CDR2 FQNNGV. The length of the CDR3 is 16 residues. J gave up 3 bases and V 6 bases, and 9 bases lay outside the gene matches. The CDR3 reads CASRGDREYVYNEQFF. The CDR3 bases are TGTGCCAGCAGGGGGGACAGGGAATATGTCTACAATGAGCAGTTCTTC.

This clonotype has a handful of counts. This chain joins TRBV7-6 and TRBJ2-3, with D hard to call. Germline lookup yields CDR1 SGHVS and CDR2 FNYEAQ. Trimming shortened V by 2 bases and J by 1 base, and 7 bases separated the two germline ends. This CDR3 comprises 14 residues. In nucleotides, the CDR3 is TGTGCCAGCAGCTTAAAGGGCGGCACAGATACGCAGTATTTT. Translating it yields CASSLKGGTDTQYF.

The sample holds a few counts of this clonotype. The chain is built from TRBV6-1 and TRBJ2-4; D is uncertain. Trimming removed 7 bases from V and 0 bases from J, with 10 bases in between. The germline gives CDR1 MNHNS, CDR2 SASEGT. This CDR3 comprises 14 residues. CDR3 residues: CASTKTVAKNIQYF. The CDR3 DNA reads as TGTGCCAGCACCAAGACTGTAGCCAAAAACATTCAGTACTTC.

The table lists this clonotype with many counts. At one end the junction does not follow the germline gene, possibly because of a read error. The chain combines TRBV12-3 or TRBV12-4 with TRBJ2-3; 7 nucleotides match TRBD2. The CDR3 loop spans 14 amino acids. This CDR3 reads CASRLAGSTDTQYF. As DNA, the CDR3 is TGTGCCAGCAGGTTAGCGGGCTCCACAGATACGCAGTATTTT.

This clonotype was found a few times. The CDR3: CASSPNSAGRSYNEQFF. The CDR3, as DNA: TGTGCCAGCAGCCCCAATTCAGCGGGGCGGTCCTACAATGAGCAGTTCTTC. The chain carries TRBV3-1 and TRBJ2-1; TRBD2 matches 7 bases. This CDR3 region has 17 residues. CDR1 LGHDT and CDR2 YNNKEL come from the germline V gene (reference sequence). Trimming at V came to 4 bases and at J to 1 base, leaving 10 bases not matched to a gene.

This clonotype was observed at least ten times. The CDR3 region is CASSQVLGPTASYNEQFF. The CDR3, as DNA: TGCGCCAGCAGCCAAGTATTAGGCCCCACGGCATCCTACAATGAGCAGTTCTTC. The chain carries TRBV4-1 and TRBJ2-1; D is unresolved. Germline assignment: CDR1 MGHRA and CDR2 YSYEKL. The CDR3 covers 18 residues. V was pared by 1 base and J by 1 base, with 17 bases between.

DNA for the CDR3: TGTGCCAGCAGCCCCAGACAGGGGGCTTCCTACGAGCAGTACTTC. Translating gives CASSPRQGASYEQYF. The chain combines TRBV13 with TRBJ2-7; TRBD1 matches at 10 bases. This CDR3 has 15 amino acids. Germline V gene sequence: CDR1 PRHDT, CDR2 FYEKMQ (reference sequence). The trim removed 5 bases at V and 1 base at J, leaving 5 bases unmatched.

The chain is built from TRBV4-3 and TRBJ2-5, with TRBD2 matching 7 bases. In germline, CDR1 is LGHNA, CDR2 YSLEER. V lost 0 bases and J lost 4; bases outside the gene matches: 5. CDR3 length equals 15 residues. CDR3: CASSQDLPGGETQYF. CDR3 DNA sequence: TGCGCCAGCAGCCAAGATCTTCCGGGGGGAGAGACCCAGTACTTC.

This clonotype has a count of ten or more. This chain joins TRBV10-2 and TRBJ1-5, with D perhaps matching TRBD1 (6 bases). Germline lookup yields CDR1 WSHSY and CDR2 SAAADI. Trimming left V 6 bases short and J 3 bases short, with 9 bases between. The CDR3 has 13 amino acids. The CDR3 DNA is TGCGCCAGCAGACAGGGCTTCAATCAGCCCCAGCATTTT. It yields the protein CASRQGFNQPQHF.

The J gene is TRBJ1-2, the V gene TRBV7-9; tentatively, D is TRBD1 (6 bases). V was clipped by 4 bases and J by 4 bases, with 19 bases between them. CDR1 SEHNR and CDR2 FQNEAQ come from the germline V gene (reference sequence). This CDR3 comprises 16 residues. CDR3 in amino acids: CASSSYRARDSYGYTF. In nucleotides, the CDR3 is TGTGCCAGCAGCTCCTACAGGGCTCGAGATTCCTATGGCTACACCTTC. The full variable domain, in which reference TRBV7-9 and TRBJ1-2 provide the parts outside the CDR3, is DTGVSQNPRHKITKRGQNVTFRCDPISEHNRLYWYRQTLGQGPEFLTYFQNEAQLEKSRLLSDRFSAERPKGSFSTLEIQRTEQGDSAMYLCASSSYRARDSYGYTFGSGTRLTVV.

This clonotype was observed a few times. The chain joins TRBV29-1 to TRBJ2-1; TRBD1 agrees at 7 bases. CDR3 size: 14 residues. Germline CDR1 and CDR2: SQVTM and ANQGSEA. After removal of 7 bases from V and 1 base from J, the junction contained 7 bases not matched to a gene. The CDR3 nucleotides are TGCAGCGGGGACAGTGGCGGGTCCTACAATGAGCAGTTCTTC. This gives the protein CSGDSGGSYNEQFF.

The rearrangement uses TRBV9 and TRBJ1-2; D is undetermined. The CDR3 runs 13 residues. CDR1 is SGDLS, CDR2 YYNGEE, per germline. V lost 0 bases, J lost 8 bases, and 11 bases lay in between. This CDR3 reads CASSVGTYEGYTF. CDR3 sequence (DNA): TGTGCCAGCAGCGTAGGAACCTATGAGGGCTACACCTTC.

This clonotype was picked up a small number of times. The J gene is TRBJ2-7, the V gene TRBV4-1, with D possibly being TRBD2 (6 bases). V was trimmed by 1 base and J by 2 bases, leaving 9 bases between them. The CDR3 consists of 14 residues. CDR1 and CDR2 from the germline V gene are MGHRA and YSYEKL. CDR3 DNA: TGCGCCAGCAGCCAAGGGGGGGTTCCCTACGAGCAGTACTTC. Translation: CASSQGGVPYEQYF.

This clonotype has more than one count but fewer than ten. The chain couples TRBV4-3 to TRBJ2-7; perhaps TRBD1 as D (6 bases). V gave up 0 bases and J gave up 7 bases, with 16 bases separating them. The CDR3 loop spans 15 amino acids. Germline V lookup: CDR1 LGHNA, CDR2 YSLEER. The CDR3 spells CASSQDHRANGEQYF. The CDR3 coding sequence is TGCGCCAGCAGCCAAGATCACAGGGCAAACGGTGAGCAGTACTTC.

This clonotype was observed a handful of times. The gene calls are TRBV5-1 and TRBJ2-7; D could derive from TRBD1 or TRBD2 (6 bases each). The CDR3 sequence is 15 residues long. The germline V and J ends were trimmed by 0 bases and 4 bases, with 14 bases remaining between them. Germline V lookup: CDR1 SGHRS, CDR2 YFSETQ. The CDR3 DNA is TGCGCCAGCAGCTTGGCGGTCAGGGGACTTTACGAGCAGTACTTC. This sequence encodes CASSLAVRGLYEQYF.

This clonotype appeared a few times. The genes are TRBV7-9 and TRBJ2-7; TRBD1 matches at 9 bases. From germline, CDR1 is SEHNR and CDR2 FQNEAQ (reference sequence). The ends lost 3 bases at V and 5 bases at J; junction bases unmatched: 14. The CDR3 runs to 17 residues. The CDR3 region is CASSLIGTGPFSDEQYF. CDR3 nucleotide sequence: TGTGCCAGCAGCTTGATCGGGACAGGGCCCTTTTCAGACGAGCAGTACTTC.

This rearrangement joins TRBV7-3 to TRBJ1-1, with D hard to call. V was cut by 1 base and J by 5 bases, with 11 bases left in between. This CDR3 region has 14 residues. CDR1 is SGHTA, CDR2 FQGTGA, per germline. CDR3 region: CASSLSAGWTEAFF. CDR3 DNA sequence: TGTGCCAGCAGCTTAAGCGCTGGGTGGACTGAAGCTTTCTTT.

CDR3 DNA sequence: TGTGCCAGCAGCCGAAGAACTAGCCCCCAAGAGACCCAGTACTTC. Translating it yields CASSRRTSPQETQYF. The chain recombines TRBV12-3 or TRBV12-4 with TRBJ2-5; possible D gene TRBD2, 6 bases. The V end lost 6 bases, the J end lost 1 base, and 15 bases lay between the germline ends. The CDR3 is 15 residues long.

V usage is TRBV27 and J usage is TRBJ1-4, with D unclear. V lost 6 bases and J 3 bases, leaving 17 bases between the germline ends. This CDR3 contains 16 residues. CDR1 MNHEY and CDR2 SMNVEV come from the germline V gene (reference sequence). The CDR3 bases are TGTGCCAGCAGACCCCTAGGGTGGGCGTCTAATGAAAAACTGTTTTTT. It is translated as CASRPLGWASNEKLFF.

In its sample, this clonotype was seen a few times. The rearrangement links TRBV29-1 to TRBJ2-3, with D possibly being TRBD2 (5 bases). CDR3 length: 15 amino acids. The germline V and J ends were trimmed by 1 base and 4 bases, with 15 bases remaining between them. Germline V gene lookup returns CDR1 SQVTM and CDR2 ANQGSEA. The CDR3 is CSVEGEGQVADTQYF. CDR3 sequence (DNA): TGCAGCGTTGAAGGCGAGGGCCAAGTCGCAGATACGCAGTATTTT.